This paragraph covers one TCR beta chain sequence. This record comes from a study of cytomegalovirus exposure and HLA in healthy donors. It was with 60 Vbeta and 13 Jbeta primers that the PCR ran. The assay was immunoSEQ multiplex PCR, and TCRdb's table has in-frame clones only and misses some. Counted here are 150,000 to 200,000 clones, approximately 86% occurring once; the ten biggest clones make up 0.9% to 1.2%. V dropped 10 bases and J dropped 1 base, with 17 bases sitting between them. Germline CDR1 LNHDA, CDR2 SQIVND (reference sequence). CDR3 length: 15 amino acids. Material for sequencing was PBMCs. The chain links TRBV19 to TRBJ1-5, with D unresolved. This clonotype was obtained from a boy aged 2-9 years in good health and CMV-seronegative. The CDR3 nucleotides read TGTGCCACTGGCGGGCAGGTTGTAAGCAATCAGCCCCAGCATTTT. Its translation is CATGGQVVSNQPQHF.